The 13 T cell receptor beta chains presented below share a single source sample, sequenced in a study of regulatory T cells in long-lasting Graves disease. According to the study, TCR beta libraries were built with iRepertoire HTBI primers and CDR3-region Arm-PCR. TCRdb redid the calling of the multiplex PCR reads with MiXCR, one entry per CDR3 protein. This sample has a few hundred thousand distinct CDR3 sequences, with 23% found just once. Noted time point: persistent/refractory GD, antithyroid drugs over 5 years with positive TRAb. PBMC-extracted RNA yielded the TCR library. The sequencing used peripheral blood mononuclear cells (PBMCs), collected when the disease was refractory, from a patient treated with antithyroid drugs. These receptors were obtained from a female donor with Graves disease.

This clonotype turned up a few times. The J gene is TRBJ2-5, the V gene TRBV18; TRBD2 is a possible D gene (6 bases). Germline V gives CDR1 KGHSH, CDR2 LQKENI. The CDR3 spans 14 residues. The V gene lost 4 bases and the J gene lost 3 bases, with 12 bases spanning the gap. The CDR3 loop reads CASSLEPGEETQYF. The CDR3 coding sequence is TGTGCCAGCTCACTGGAGCCGGGGGAAGAGACCCAGTACTTC.

This clonotype was seen only a few times. V usage is TRBV20-1 and J usage is TRBJ1-2; D is possibly TRBD1 (5 bases). This CDR3 has 12 amino acids. Per the germline V gene, CDR1 is DFQATT and CDR2 is SNEGSKA (reference sequence). Trimming pared 0 bases from V and 6 bases from J, leaving 8 bases between. In DNA, the CDR3 is TGCAGTGCTAGAGAACAGGTTGATGGCTACACCTTC. Amino acids: CSAREQVDGYTF.

Points on this clonotype: At one end the junction does not follow the germline gene, possibly because of a read error. This sequence joins TRBV18 and TRBJ1-2, with D possibly TRBD1 on 5 matching bases. CDR1 and CDR2 (germline): KGHSH, LQKENI. This CDR3 region has 15 residues. CDR3 DNA: TGTACCAGCTCACCAGACCCGGGGGGATACTATGGCTACACCTTC. It translates to CTSSPDPGGYYGYTF.

This clonotype appeared once. The V call is TRBV20-1, the J call TRBJ2-6; 10 bases agree with TRBD2. The CDR3 runs 17 residues. The V segment lost 6 bases and the J segment 4 bases; nucleotides outside the gene matches: 12. Germline CDR1 DFQATT, CDR2 SNEGSKA (reference sequence). The CDR3 DNA sequence: TGCAGTGCCCTTGGGAGCGGGAGGGCCGCGGGGGCCAACGTCCTGACTTTC. Translation: CSALGSGRAAGANVLTF.

This clonotype was detected a few times. A much larger clonotype is one base distant, so this may be a read error. V and J are TRBV2 and TRBJ1-2, with 7 bases that match TRBD1. This CDR3 is built from 14 residues. The germline V gene encodes CDR1 SNHLY and CDR2 FYNNEI. CDR3 loop: CTSSPGGSNYGYTF. DNA of the CDR3: TGTACCAGCAGTCCAGGGGGATCCAACTATGGCTACACCTTC. Based on the CDR3 plus reference TRBV2 and TRBJ1-2, the full variable domain is EPEVTQTPSHQVTQMGQEVILRCVPISNHLYFYWYRQILGQKVEFLVSFYNNEISEKSEIFDDQFSVERPDGSNFTLKIRSTKLEDSAMYFCTSSPGGSNYGYTFGSGTRLTVV.

This clonotype was observed at least ten times. The genes are TRBV12-3 or TRBV12-4 and TRBJ1-5; D is uncertain. Trimming took off 7 bases at V and 2 bases at J, with 12 bases between the two ends. The CDR3 runs 14 residues. The CDR3 DNA reads as TGTGCCAGCACCCCGACCTTGGGCAATCAGCCCCAGCATTTT. Amino acid sequence: CASTPTLGNQPQHF.

This clonotype came up many times. The rearrangement uses TRBV2 and TRBJ1-5; TRBD1 might be the D (5 bases). Germline V CDR1 and CDR2: SNHLY, FYNNEI. V lost 6 bases and J lost 0, with 9 bases in between. The CDR3 consists of 14 residues. CDR3 region: CASRGLTSNQPQHF. For the CDR3, the DNA is TGTGCCAGCAGGGGACTGACTAGCAATCAGCCCCAGCATTTT.

This clonotype was seen repeatedly, ten times or more. This chain connects TRBV15 to TRBJ2-7, with 12 bases aligning to TRBD1. The germline V gene encodes CDR1 LNHNV and CDR2 YYDKDF (reference sequence). The CDR3 extends over 14 amino acids. With 5 bases clipped from V and 4 bases from J, the junction kept 3 bases outside the gene matches. The CDR3 bases are TGTGCCACCAGCCGGGACAGGGGGCAGTACGAGCAGTACTTC. Protein: CATSRDRGQYEQYF.

The rearrangement uses TRBV5-1 and TRBJ2-2; no clear D. The V end lost 0 bases, the J end lost 4 bases, and 7 bases lay between the germline ends. CDR1 is SGHRS, CDR2 YFSETQ, per germline. This CDR3 has 14 residues. The CDR3 region is CASSLEQVTGELFF. The CDR3 coding sequence is TGCGCCAGCAGCTTGGAGCAAGTCACCGGGGAGCTGTTTTTT.

This clonotype was detected ten times or more. V is TRBV18 and J is TRBJ2-5, with D hard to call. The CDR3 is made up of 12 amino acids. Germline CDR1 KGHSH, CDR2 LQKENI. Deletions cut 1 base from V and 8 bases from J, with 8 bases between. The CDR3 sequence is CASSPRSETQYF. CDR3 nucleotide sequence: TGTGCCAGCTCACCACGCTCCGAAACCCAGTACTTC. Looking up the rest from reference TRBV18 and TRBJ2-5 gives the full variable domain: NAGVMQNPRHLVRRRGQEARLRCSPMKGHSHVYWYRQLPEEGLKFMVYLQKENIIDESGMPKERFSAEFPKEGPSILRIQQVVRGDSAAYFCASSPRSETQYFGPGTRLLVL.

This clonotype was observed at least ten times. V gene TRBV12-3 or TRBV12-4 combines with J gene TRBJ1-1; no clear D. The V end was cut by 5 bases, the J end by 1 base, with 8 bases between. This CDR3 has 13 residues. The CDR3 region is CASSVDTNTEAFF. In DNA, the CDR3 is TGTGCCAGCAGTGTCGACACGAACACTGAAGCTTTCTTT.

This clonotype has ten or more counts. The chain uses TRBV2 and TRBJ2-7; D is ambiguous. This CDR3 has 16 amino acids. Germline V gene lookup returns CDR1 SNHLY and CDR2 FYNNEI. The V gene lost 0 bases and the J gene lost 7 bases, with 19 bases spanning the gap. The CDR3 protein is CASSEAVGSSSKEQYF. In DNA form, the CDR3 reads TGTGCCAGCAGTGAAGCGGTGGGCAGCTCGTCTAAGGAGCAGTACTTC.

This clonotype occurred many times. This sequence joins TRBV6-2 or TRBV6-3 and TRBJ2-7; D is ambiguous. The CDR3 length is 15 residues. Germline lookup yields CDR1 MNHEY and CDR2 SVGEGT. Trimming removed 4 bases at V and 2 bases at J, with 15 bases between. CDR3 nucleotides: TGTGCCAGCAGTTTACAGTCCACATCCCCCTACGAGCAGTACTTC. Amino acid sequence: CASSLQSTSPYEQYF.